The 18 T cell receptor beta chains listed next were all sequenced from one sample in a study of cytomegalovirus exposure and HLA in healthy donors. PCR involved 60 Vbeta and 13 Jbeta primers. Repertoires were generated with immunoSEQ multiplex PCR, while TCRdb's copy carries only in-frame clones and drops some. Its listing shows 200,000 to 250,000 clones. The sequenced sample was PBMCs. These TCRs come from a girl aged 2-15 years in good health and CMV-seropositive.

The CDR3 sequence is CASSARDFIYNEQFF. CDR3 coding DNA: TGTGCCAGCAGCGCCCGGGACTTCATTTACAATGAGCAGTTCTTC. This chain joins TRBV9 and TRBJ2-1; D is perhaps TRBD2 (6 bases). V was pared by 3 bases and J by 4 bases, with 14 bases between. This CDR3 region has 15 residues. Germline V gene lookup returns CDR1 SGDLS and CDR2 YYNGEE.

The V and J genes are TRBV27 and TRBJ2-7, with D perhaps matching TRBD1 (6 bases). The germline gives CDR1 MNHEY, CDR2 SMNVEV (reference sequence). V was shortened by 6 bases and J by 4 bases, with 13 bases between the two germline ends. The CDR3 extends over 13 amino acids. The CDR3 DNA is TGTGCCAGCAGCCTTATTAGGGGGTACGAGCAGTACTTC. Amino acids: CASSLIRGYEQYF.

The chain has TRBV27 and TRBJ1-1, with D uncertain. This CDR3 contains 15 residues. Germline CDR1 is MNHEY and CDR2 is SMNVEV (reference sequence). V lost 1 base and J 0 bases, leaving 9 bases between the germline ends. The CDR3 region has the DNA TGTGCCAGCAGTTTATTTAGAAACGTGAACACTGAAGCTTTCTTT. Its translation is CASSLFRNVNTEAFF.

The rearrangement joins TRBV5-6 to TRBJ2-3; the match to TRBD2 covers 8 bases. The CDR3 totals 15 residues. Germline V lookup: CDR1 SGHDT, CDR2 YYEEEE. J was trimmed by 2 bases and V by 4 bases; bases with no gene match: 6. The CDR3 loop reads CASSEIAGSTDTQYF. The CDR3 region has the DNA TGTGCCAGCAGCGAGATAGCGGGATCCACAGATACGCAGTATTTT.

This rearrangement joins TRBV28 to TRBJ1-4; D is uncertain. The CDR3 has 16 amino acids. With 1 base removed from V and 0 bases from J, the gap between germline ends came to 9 bases. CDR1 is MDHEN and CDR2 is SYDVKM in the germline V gene. DNA of the CDR3: TGTGCCAGCAGTTTATTCAGTGCTGCAACTAATGAAAAACTGTTTTTT. Encoded protein: CASSLFSAATNEKLFF.

The CDR3 coding sequence is TGTGCCAGCAGCCAAGGTGGTGGTAGCAAAGTTGGCAATGAGCAGTTCTTC. Its protein is CASSQGGGSKVGNEQFF. The gene calls are TRBV4-2 and TRBJ2-1; D unclear. Germline CDR1 is LGHNA and CDR2 is YNFKEQ. Trimming stripped 1 base from V and 6 bases from J, with 19 bases between. The CDR3 totals 17 residues.

The gene calls are TRBV28 and TRBJ1-3, with D unresolved. The CDR3 covers 16 residues. Germline lookup yields CDR1 MDHEN and CDR2 SYDVKM. With 5 bases removed from V and 0 bases from J, the gap between germline ends came to 14 bases. The CDR3 loop is CASSVQMTHSGNTIYF. DNA of the CDR3: TGTGCCAGCAGTGTCCAGATGACTCACTCTGGAAACACCATATATTTT.

This rearrangement joins TRBV4-1 to TRBJ2-7, with TRBD2 matching 12 bases. CDR3 size: 19 residues. Per the germline V gene, CDR1 is MGHRA and CDR2 is YSYEKL. Trimming took 2 bases from V and 3 from J; bases not matched to a gene: 14. The CDR3 is CASSQLGLAGRESVYEQYF. The CDR3 DNA reads TGCGCCAGCAGCCAACTCGGACTAGCGGGAAGGGAATCGGTCTACGAGCAGTACTTC.

This chain uses TRBV28 with TRBJ1-1, with D unclear. Trimming shortened V by 7 bases and J by 4 bases, and 16 bases separated the two germline ends. The CDR3 contains 14 residues. Germline assignment: CDR1 MDHEN and CDR2 SYDVKM. CDR3 loop: CASIEPLPGTEAFF. CDR3 nucleotide sequence: TGTGCCAGCATAGAACCCCTACCCGGCACTGAAGCTTTCTTT. Looking up the rest from reference TRBV28 and TRBJ1-1 gives the full variable domain: DVKVTQSSRYLVKRTGEKVFLECVQDMDHENMFWYRQDPGLGLRLIYFSYDVKMKEKGDIPEGYSVSREKKERFSLILESASTNQTSMYLCASIEPLPGTEAFFGQGTRLTVV.

The V gene is TRBV29-1, the J gene TRBJ2-1; TRBD2 aligns across 8 bases. CDR1 and CDR2 from the germline V gene are SQVTM and ANQGSEA. With 6 bases clipped from V and 4 bases from J, the junction kept 8 bases outside the gene matches. The CDR3 covers 14 residues. The chain's CDR3 is CSVRGGPQYNEQFF. The CDR3, as DNA: TGCAGCGTCCGGGGGGGGCCCCAATACAATGAGCAGTTCTTC.

CDR3 protein: CASSQRSQGTYNEQFF. Written as DNA, the CDR3 is TGTGCCAGCAGCCAAAGAAGTCAGGGGACCTACAATGAGCAGTTCTTC. This rearrangement joins TRBV14 to TRBJ2-1, with D perhaps matching TRBD1 (6 bases). The V gene's germline CDR1 is SGHDN and CDR2 FVKESK. V was trimmed by 2 bases and J by 2 bases, leaving 13 bases between them. This CDR3 spans 16 amino acids.

In DNA, the CDR3 is TGCAGTGCCGACGGGGACACTGAAGCTTTCTTT. Translated: CSADGDTEAFF. The chain joins TRBV20-1 to TRBJ1-1, with D uncertain. The CDR3 length is 11 residues. Trimming stripped 6 bases from V and 3 bases from J, with 8 bases between. Per germline, CDR1 DFQATT and CDR2 SNEGSKA (reference sequence).

CDR3 sequence: CASSRALGQPQHF. In DNA form, the CDR3 reads TGTGCCAGCAGCAGGGCTCTGGGTCAGCCCCAGCATTTT. This sequence joins TRBV6-5 and TRBJ1-5; tentatively, D is TRBD1 (5 bases). V was clipped by 6 bases and J by 6 bases, with 12 bases between them. The CDR3 runs 13 residues. The germline gives CDR1 MNHEY, CDR2 SVGAGI.

V gene TRBV6-1 combines with J gene TRBJ1-5; no definite D call. Germline CDR1 reads MNHNS; CDR2 reads SASEGT. V lost 4 bases to trimming and J lost 0 bases, with 13 bases between them. This CDR3 has 16 residues. The CDR3: CASSARGVYSNQPQHF. DNA of the CDR3: TGTGCCAGCAGTGCGAGAGGTGTTTATAGCAATCAGCCCCAGCATTTT.

The rearrangement uses TRBV7-2 and TRBJ1-1; 8 bases match TRBD1. Germline V CDR1 and CDR2: SGHTA, FQGNSA. V shed 3 bases and J 4 bases; nucleotides not matched to a gene: 1. This CDR3 contains 13 residues. The CDR3 loop reads CASSFTGGTEAFF. CDR3 DNA: TGTGCCAGCAGCTTTACAGGGGGCACTGAAGCTTTCTTT.

This chain uses TRBV27 with TRBJ2-7, with a possible D match to TRBD2 (5 bases). Trimming left V 5 bases short and J 5 bases short, with 19 bases between. CDR1 MNHEY and CDR2 SMNVEV come from the germline V gene (reference sequence). This CDR3 region has 15 residues. CDR3 sequence reads: CASSANSGRRNEQYF. The CDR3 DNA reads TGTGCCAGCAGTGCCAACAGTGGGCGGAGGAACGAGCAGTACTTC.

The V gene is TRBV29-1, the J gene TRBJ2-1; D ambiguous. V lost 1 base and J lost 2, with 3 bases in between. CDR3 length: 12 residues. CDR1 and CDR2 from the germline V gene are SQVTM and ANQGSEA. The DNA of the CDR3 is TGCAGCGTTGAAGCAGCCTACAATGAGCAGTTCTTC. Amino acid sequence: CSVEAAYNEQFF.

Remarks on this clone: Other DNA sequences in this specimen translate into the identical CDR3. The chain is built from TRBV6-5 and TRBJ2-3, with 12 bases matching TRBD2. Germline assignment: CDR1 MNHEY and CDR2 SVGAGI. The CDR3 spans 15 residues. With 3 bases clipped from V and 6 bases from J, the junction kept 4 bases outside the gene matches. The CDR3 DNA sequence: TGTGCCAGCAGTTATGGACTAGCGGGAACGGATACGCAGTATTTT. It encodes CASSYGLAGTDTQYF.